This paragraph reports one T cell receptor (beta chain). Germline V gene sequence: CDR1 SGHDT, CDR2 YYEEEE. The CDR3 is 15 amino acids. V shed 4 bases and J shed 4 bases, with 17 bases lying between them. This sample was included in a study of blood T cell repertoires in COVID-19. Study overall: The United States, Italy and Spain were the sources of the acute and convalescent COVID-19 samples.

TCRdb keeps only in-frame clones here, not all; method: immunoSEQ multiplex PCR. Of some 48,000 clones listed, 65% to 90% are singletons. This TCR was sampled from a woman of 80 years or more with acute or convalescent COVID-19. Sequenced input: peripheral blood. This chain uses TRBV5-6 with TRBJ1-1; no definite D call. The CDR3 DNA sequence: TGTGCCAGCAGCCCTTCGGCAGGATTGGGCACTGAAGCTTTCTTT. Encoded protein: CASSPSAGLGTEAFF.